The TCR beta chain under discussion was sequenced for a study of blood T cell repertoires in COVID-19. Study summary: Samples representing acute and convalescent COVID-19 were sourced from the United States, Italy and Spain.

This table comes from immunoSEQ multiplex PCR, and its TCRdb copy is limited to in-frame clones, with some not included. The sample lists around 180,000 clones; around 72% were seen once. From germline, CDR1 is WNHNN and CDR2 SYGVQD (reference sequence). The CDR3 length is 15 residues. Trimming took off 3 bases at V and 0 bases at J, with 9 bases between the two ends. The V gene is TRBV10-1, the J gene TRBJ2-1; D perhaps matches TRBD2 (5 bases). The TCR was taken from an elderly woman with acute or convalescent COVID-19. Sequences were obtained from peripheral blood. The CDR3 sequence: CASSDGADSYNEQFF. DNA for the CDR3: TGCGCCAGCAGTGACGGAGCGGACTCCTACAATGAGCAGTTCTTC.